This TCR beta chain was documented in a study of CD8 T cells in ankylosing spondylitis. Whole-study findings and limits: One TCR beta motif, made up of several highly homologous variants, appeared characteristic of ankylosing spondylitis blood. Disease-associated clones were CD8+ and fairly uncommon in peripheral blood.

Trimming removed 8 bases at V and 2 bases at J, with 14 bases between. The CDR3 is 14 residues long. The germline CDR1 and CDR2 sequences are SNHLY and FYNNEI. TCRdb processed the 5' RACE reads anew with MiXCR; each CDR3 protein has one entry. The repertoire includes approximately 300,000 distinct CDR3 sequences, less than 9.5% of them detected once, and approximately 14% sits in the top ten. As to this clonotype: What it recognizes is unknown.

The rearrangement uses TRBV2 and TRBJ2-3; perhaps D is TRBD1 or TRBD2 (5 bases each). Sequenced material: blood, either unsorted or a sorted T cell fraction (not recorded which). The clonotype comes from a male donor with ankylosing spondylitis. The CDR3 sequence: CASHWDPNTDTQYF. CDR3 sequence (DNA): TGTGCCAGCCATTGGGACCCTAACACAGATACGCAGTATTTT.